Listed below are T cell receptor beta chains from one sample, sequenced in a study of CD8+CD57+ T cells in acquired aplastic anemia. TCRdb called the reads again in MiXCR, with one record for every CDR3 protein. The data show 180,000 or so distinct CDR3 sequences, 48% seen once. Specimen: sorted CD4+, CD8+, or CD8+CD57+ T cells (not recorded which) from PBMCs. The receptor source for this set is a human donor with aplastic anemia. CDR3s include the opening cysteine and the closing phenylalanine or tryptophan. The order of the fields is clone size, V gene, J gene, D gene, CDR3 protein, CDR3 DNA. D genes are given only for firm matches. A clone size is listed for some rows: how often the clone was seen (once, few, many), or a class if it is expanded.

-	TRBV2	TRBJ1-5	TRBD1	CASRWTGPNQPQHF	TGTGCCAGCAGGTGGACAGGGCCCAATCAGCCCCAGCATTTT
many	TRBV12-3/TRBV12-4	TRBJ1-2	TRBD1	CASNLGRGHGYTF	TGTGCCAGCAATTTAGGCAGGGGGCATGGCTACACCTTC
-	TRBV10-2	TRBJ2-3	-	CASSEKGWGTDTQYF	TGCGCCAGCAGTGAGAAGGGGTGGGGCACAGATACGCAGTATTTT
few	TRBV7-3	TRBJ2-1	-	CASSSMGYNEQFF	TGTGCCAGCAGCTCGATGGGCTACAATGAGCAGTTCTTC
few	TRBV2	TRBJ2-5	-	CASSETAGAQETQYF	TGTGCCAGCAGTGAGACGGCGGGCGCACAAGAGACCCAGTACTTC
many	TRBV6-1	TRBJ1-2	-	CASTSAGGGYTF	TGTGCCAGCACCTCCGCCGGGGGAGGCTACACCTTC
-	TRBV5-4	TRBJ2-3	-	CASSLFSGGPADTQYF	TGTGCCAGCAGCTTGTTTTCGGGGGGCCCAGCAGATACGCAGTATTTT
-	TRBV20-1	TRBJ2-3	TRBD2	CSAQSPLAGTDTQYF	TGCAGTGCTCAGTCCCCCCTAGCGGGCACAGATACGCAGTATTTT
many	TRBV3-1	TRBJ1-2	TRBD1	CASSQGQGAGGYTF	TGTGCCAGCAGCCAAGGGCAGGGGGCGGGTGGCTACACCTTC
many	TRBV14	TRBJ2-3	TRBD1	CASSPLSGTGTDTQYF	TGTGCCAGCAGCCCCTTGTCTGGGACAGGAACAGATACGCAGTATTTT
few	TRBV19	TRBJ2-1	TRBD2	CATQRTSGMDEQFF	TGTGCCACCCAAAGGACTAGCGGGATGGATGAGCAGTTCTTC
many	TRBV12-3/TRBV12-4	TRBJ2-2	-	CASNDRNTGELFF	TGTGCCAGCAACGACAGAAACACCGGGGAGCTGTTTTTT
many	TRBV20-1	TRBJ1-2	-	CSARGGSPAGYTF	TGCAGTGCTAGGGGAGGCAGCCCGGCTGGCTACACCTTC
many	TRBV4-3	TRBJ1-2	TRBD1	CASSQDRGWDVYGYTF	TGCGCCAGCAGCCAAGACAGGGGGTGGGATGTCTATGGCTACACCTTC
-	TRBV7-2	TRBJ2-3	-	CASSLQGRDTQYF	TGTGCCAGCAGCTTACAGGGCCGAGATACGCAGTATTTT
-	TRBV19	TRBJ1-1	TRBD1	CASSIGTGGNTEAFF	TGTGCCAGTAGTATTGGGACAGGGGGCAACACTGAAGCTTTCTTT
-	TRBV20-1	TRBJ2-7	-	CSARGGLPYEQYF	TGCAGTGCTAGAGGGGGATTACCCTACGAGCAGTACTTC
-	TRBV5-1	TRBJ1-5	-	CASSLGGSGQPQHF	TGCGCCAGCAGCTTAGGAGGTAGCGGCCAGCCCCAGCATTTT
-	TRBV20-1	TRBJ1-5	-	CSAFSSNSNQPQHF	TGCAGTGCCTTTTCTTCAAATAGCAATCAGCCCCAGCATTTT
once	TRBV7-9	TRBJ2-5	TRBD2	CASALSGARETQYF	TGTGCCAGCGCCCTCAGCGGGGCCCGAGAGACCCAGTACTTC
many	TRBV2	TRBJ2-5	-	CASSEADVRFQETQYF	TGTGCCAGCAGTGAAGCGGATGTACGGTTCCAAGAGACCCAGTACTTC
few	TRBV28	TRBJ2-3	TRBD1	CASSSPGTGTDTQYF	TGTGCCAGCAGTTCACCTGGGACAGGGACAGATACGCAGTATTTT
-	TRBV24-1	TRBJ2-1	-	CATSDSTPGQLSEQFF	TGTGCCACCAGTGACTCCACCCCGGGACAACTCAGTGAGCAGTTCTTC
-	TRBV6-1	TRBJ2-1	-	CASRWEPLGSNEQFF	TGTGCCAGCAGATGGGAGCCCTTGGGGTCCAATGAGCAGTTCTTC
-	TRBV11-1	TRBJ2-3	-	CASSPSVESTDTQYF	TGTGCCAGCAGCCCCTCCGTGGAGAGCACAGATACGCAGTATTTT
-	TRBV10-3	TRBJ2-1	TRBD2	CATSSGGARDEQFF	TGTGCCACCAGCAGCGGGGGGGCCAGGGATGAGCAGTTCTTC
-	TRBV19	TRBJ1-6	-	CASSQGLVGVPLHF	TGTGCCAGCAGCCAAGGACTAGTAGGGGTACCCCTCCACTTT
-	TRBV6-5	TRBJ1-5	-	CASSWVGQPQHF	TGTGCCAGCAGTTGGGTAGGGCAGCCCCAGCATTTT
-	TRBV2	TRBJ2-3	-	CASSESRYTDTQYF	TGTGCCAGCAGTGAAAGTAGGTACACAGATACGCAGTATTTT
-	TRBV7-9	TRBJ1-1	-	CASTPGGDTEAFF	TGTGCCAGCACTCCCGGGGGGGACACTGAAGCCTTCTTT
-	TRBV20-1	TRBJ2-1	TRBD2	CSAGGRAYNEQFF	TGCAGTGCTGGCGGGAGGGCCTACAATGAGCAGTTCTTC
-	TRBV15	TRBJ1-1	-	CATSRDYRGSNTEAFF	TGTGCCACCAGCAGAGACTACCGAGGGAGCAACACTGAAGCTTTCTTT
once	TRBV20-1	TRBJ2-4	TRBD2	CSANLAGVAKNIQYF	TGCAGTGCCAATCTAGCGGGAGTGGCCAAAAACATTCAGTACTTC
many	TRBV5-1	TRBJ2-5	TRBD1	CASRGAGTGGTETQYF	TGCGCCAGCAGAGGGGCGGGGACAGGGGGCACGGAGACCCAGTACTTC
-	TRBV15	TRBJ1-5	-	CATSRDFSGNQPQHF	TGTGCCACCAGCAGAGATTTCTCAGGGAATCAGCCCCAGCATTTT
-	TRBV2	TRBJ2-6	-	CASSEYLGVGANVLTF	TGTGCCAGCAGTGAATACTTAGGGGTTGGGGCCAACGTCCTGACTTTC
-	TRBV11-2	TRBJ2-3	TRBD2	CASSRGLAGGPDTQYF	TGTGCCAGCAGCCGTGGACTAGCCGGAGGACCAGATACGCAGTATTTT
-	TRBV9	TRBJ1-4	TRBD1	CASSGRQGGIEKLFF	TGTGCCAGCAGCGGACGACAGGGGGGGATTGAAAAACTGTTTTTT
many	TRBV5-8	TRBJ2-5	TRBD1	CASSSKQGPQETQYF	TGTGCCAGCAGCTCAAAACAGGGGCCCCAAGAGACCCAGTACTTC
many	TRBV7-6	TRBJ2-5	TRBD2	CASSLGVDLAGKETQYF	TGTGCCAGCAGCTTAGGTGTGGATCTAGCGGGTAAAGAGACCCAGTACTTC